This T cell receptor (beta chain) is from a study of PD-1 blockade in classical Hodgkin lymphoma. The patients all showed relapse after autologous stem cell transplantation, while their brentuximab vedotin exposure varied. Profiled with immunoSEQ multiplex PCR; TCRdb holds only in-frame clones, not every one. The sample lists around 91,000 clones; 75% to 90% were seen once. This CDR3 contains 15 residues. Trimming shortened V by 3 bases and J by 1 base, and 13 bases separated the two germline ends. Germline V gene lookup returns CDR1 MNHEY and CDR2 SMNVEV (reference sequence). This receptor was identified in a human donor with classical Hodgkin lymphoma. The chain employs TRBV27 and TRBJ2-7, with D unresolved. Source: peripheral blood mononuclear cells (PBMCs), taken at baseline. The CDR3 reads CASSFSVGQSYEQYF. CDR3 coding DNA: TGTGCCAGCAGTTTCTCGGTCGGCCAATCCTACGAGCAGTACTTC.